This T cell receptor beta chain was sequenced in a study of cytomegalovirus exposure and HLA in healthy donors. Study-level information: Of all 400 or so donors who were genotyped, 81% belonged to the Caucasian-associated ancestry cluster. Study-wide results and caveats: Cytomegalovirus status, reportedly, was diagnosed with high specificity and sensitivity by the classifier.

PCR amplification relied on 60 Vbeta primers (plus 13 Jbeta primers). Profiling relied on immunoSEQ multiplex PCR, and the TCRdb table lists in-frame clones only, not all of them. This sample's table has 150,000 to 200,000 clones. About this clone itself: Its antigen is as yet unknown.

The TCR was taken from a woman aged 55-69 years in good health and CMV-seronegative. The sequenced sample consisted of PBMCs.

CDR3 coding DNA: TGTGCCAGCAGCTTCGTGGGACAGGGGGCGGGTGGAAACACCATATATTTT. It specifies CASSFVGQGAGGNTIYF. This rearrangement joins TRBV7-6 to TRBJ1-3, with 12 bases lining up with TRBD1. Germline V gene sequence: CDR1 SGHVS, CDR2 FNYEAQ. The CDR3 covers 17 residues. Losses at the gene ends were 3 bases for V and 3 bases for J; bases not matched to a gene: 6.